This T cell receptor beta chain was observed in a study of T cell changes during pregnancy in multiple sclerosis. Data came from immunoSEQ multiplex PCR; TCRdb stores just in-frame clones and leaves some out. The sample shows approximately 33,000 clones, 88% of them seen only once. V lost 0 bases and J 2 bases, leaving 7 bases between the germline ends. Germline V gives CDR1 LGHNA, CDR2 YNFKEQ. The CDR3 sequence is 14 residues long. There are a few counts of this clone. The sequences come from CD4+ T cells from peripheral blood mononuclear cells, collected in the first trimester of pregnancy. V gene TRBV4-2 combines with J gene TRBJ1-1, with D uncertain. This TCR came from a female donor in good health, enrolled as a control in a pregnancy study. CDR3 sequence reads: CASSQENLNTEAFF. The CDR3 DNA is TGTGCCAGCAGCCAAGAAAACCTAAACACTGAAGCTTTCTTT.